These 7 T cell receptor beta chains were sequenced from one sample in a study of blood T cell repertoires in COVID-19 (dated by TCRdb to about 2020). Libraries were built with the immunoSEQ multiplex PCR assay. This is the immuneACCESS table as TCRdb keeps it, with only in-frame sequences that have V and J called. A part of the clones is gone; compared with another copy, unresolved V genes explain less than half, and the rest is unexplained. Recorded for this sample are over 300,000 clones; approximately 85% of them occurred a single time. The top ten constitute roughly 2.3% of the sample. The sample consisted of PBMCs or T cells enriched from blood (not recorded which). The receptor set was obtained from a man aged 25-45 years who had recovered from COVID-19.

This clone was seen more than once but under ten times. The chain recombines TRBV9 with TRBJ2-1; 9 positions agree with TRBD2. Trimming removed 3 bases from V and 5 bases from J; junction bases left unmatched: 6. Germline V gene lookup returns CDR1 SGDLS and CDR2 YYNGEE. The length of the CDR3 is 15 residues. The CDR3 is CASSARLADHNEQFF. The CDR3 DNA follows: TGTGCCAGCAGCGCTAGACTAGCGGACCACAATGAGCAGTTCTTC.

This chain connects TRBV5-4 to TRBJ2-1; TRBD2 might be the D (6 bases). Germline V lookup: CDR1 SGHNT, CDR2 YYREEE (reference sequence). The CDR3 extends over 15 amino acids. Trimming removed 4 bases at V and 6 bases at J, with 17 bases between. Written as DNA, the CDR3 is TGTGCCAGCAGCGCCGGTTCGACGGGGGTCAATGAGCAGTTCTTC. Amino acid sequence: CASSAGSTGVNEQFF. The complete variable domain, with remaining parts taken from reference TRBV5-4 and TRBJ2-1, reads ETGVTQSPTHLIKTRGQQVTLRCSSQSGHNTVSWYQQALGQGPQFIFQYYREEENGRGNFPPRFSGLQFPNYSSELNVNALELDDSALYLCASSAGSTGVNEQFFGPGTRLTVL.

The chain is built from TRBV5-1 and TRBJ2-2; unclear D gene. CDR1 and CDR2 from the germline V gene are SGHRS and YFSETQ. V lost 4 bases to trimming and J lost 0 bases, with 10 bases between them. This CDR3 is built from 15 residues. The CDR3 loop reads CASSVDSANTGELFF. CDR3 nucleotides: TGCGCCAGCAGCGTAGACTCCGCGAACACCGGGGAGCTGTTTTTT.

The J gene is TRBJ2-1, the V gene TRBV5-1; 8 positions agree with TRBD2. Per germline, CDR1 SGHRS and CDR2 YFSETQ. Germline trimming cut 1 base from V and 2 bases from J; bases unmatched to any gene: 2. This CDR3 is built from 15 residues. CDR3 loop: CASSLTSGAYNEQFF. CDR3 in DNA: TGCGCCAGCAGCTTGACTAGCGGAGCCTACAATGAGCAGTTCTTC.

V gene TRBV19 combines with J gene TRBJ1-1; D possibly corresponds to TRBD1 (6 bases). The V end lost 0 bases, the J end lost 9 bases, and 14 bases lay between the germline ends. CDR1 LNHDA and CDR2 SQIVND come from the germline V gene (reference sequence). The CDR3 covers 14 residues. CDR3 in DNA: TGTGCCAGTAGTATAGAAGGGAGACAGGAGAAAGCTTTCTTT. As protein: CASSIEGRQEKAFF.

There are many counts of this clone. For the CDR3, the DNA is TGTGCCAGCAGTTTAGTGGGACAGGGGGCCCAGCCCCAGCATTTT. It translates to CASSLVGQGAQPQHF. The V and J genes are TRBV27 and TRBJ1-5; 12 positions match TRBD1. Germline trimming cut 2 bases from V and 7 bases from J; bases unmatched to any gene: 3. This CDR3 contains 15 residues. CDR1 and CDR2 (germline): MNHEY, SMNVEV (reference sequence).

The CDR3 sequence: CASSSGQLSPLHF. The CDR3 DNA reads TGTGCCAGCTCATCGGGACAGCTATCACCCCTCCACTTT. The chain combines TRBV18 with TRBJ1-6; TRBD1 agrees at 7 bases. The germline V gene encodes CDR1 KGHSH and CDR2 LQKENI. The CDR3 sequence is 13 residues long. Trimming took 5 bases from V and 10 from J; bases not matched to a gene: 5.